Below are 15 T cell receptor beta chains sequenced from a single sample in a study of cytomegalovirus exposure and HLA in healthy donors. Amplification used 60 Vbeta primers and 13 Jbeta primers. The table came from immunoSEQ multiplex PCR; TCRdb's copy has only in-frame clones and leaves some out. The sample holds around 100,000 clones, about 68% seen once. Sequencing input: PBMCs. The receptor source for this set is a middle-aged woman in good health and CMV-seropositive.

The rearrangement links TRBV29-1 to TRBJ2-3; maybe TRBD2 (6 bases). Trimming shortened V by 7 bases and J by 0 bases, and 14 bases separated the two germline ends. The CDR3 sequence is 14 residues long. Germline CDR1 is SQVTM and CDR2 is ANQGSEA. The CDR3 sequence: CSAPFGTSTDTQYF. CDR3 DNA: TGCAGCGCACCCTTCGGGACTAGCACAGATACGCAGTATTTT.

A single count supports this clone. The CDR3 loop is CASSLRGMNTEAFF. The DNA of the CDR3 is TGTGCCAGCAGCTTAAGGGGGATGAACACTGAAGCTTTCTTT. The chain uses TRBV11-3 and TRBJ1-1; D might be TRBD1 (6 bases). Deletions cut 2 bases from V and 0 bases from J, with 7 bases between. CDR1 is SGHNT and CDR2 is YENEEA in the germline V gene. The CDR3 is 14 amino acids.

This chain uses TRBV9 with TRBJ1-5, with a weak D call TRBD1 (5 bases). The length of the CDR3 is 13 residues. Germline V gene sequence: CDR1 SGDLS, CDR2 YYNGEE. V was cut by 4 bases and J by 1 base, with 6 bases left in between. The CDR3 loop reads CASSRQSNQPQHF. CDR3 bases: TGTGCCAGCAGCCGACAGAGCAATCAGCCCCAGCATTTT.

This chain joins TRBV9 and TRBJ2-3; a possible D gene is TRBD2 (7 bases). Germline lookup yields CDR1 SGDLS and CDR2 YYNGEE. V lost 0 bases, J lost 4 bases, and 18 bases lay in between. This CDR3 comprises 17 residues. The DNA for the CDR3 is TGTGCCAGCAGCGTAGAAGGGCGGGGGCGGGCGGCAGATACGCAGTATTTT. Its translation: CASSVEGRGRAADTQYF.

The rearrangement links TRBV6-1 to TRBJ1-1; perhaps TRBD1 as D (6 bases). This CDR3 region has 14 residues. Looked up from germline, CDR1 is MNHNS and CDR2 is SASEGT. V was clipped by 5 bases and J by 5 bases, with 15 bases between them. In nucleotides, the CDR3 is TGTGCCAGCAGTAAGGACAGCCGAGGGACTGAAGCTTTCTTT. Its translation is CASSKDSRGTEAFF.

The V and J genes are TRBV7-9 and TRBJ2-1; TRBD1 is a possible D gene (6 bases). Trimming removed 4 bases from V and 6 bases from J, with 13 bases in between. Germline CDR1 SEHNR, CDR2 FQNEAQ (reference sequence). The CDR3 consists of 14 residues. CDR3 sequence (DNA): TGTGCCAGCAGCTACACAGGGACGGGCAATGAGCAGTTCTTC. Its protein product is CASSYTGTGNEQFF.

This chain's CDR3 is CASSYNRDGSPLHF. The CDR3, as DNA: TGTGCCAGCAGTTACAACAGGGACGGTTCACCCCTCCACTTT. The chain carries TRBV6-5 and TRBJ1-6, with a possible D match to TRBD1 (6 bases). Per germline, CDR1 MNHEY and CDR2 SVGAGI. This CDR3 region has 14 residues. V lost 2 bases and J lost 9, with 11 bases in between.

This chain connects TRBV7-2 to TRBJ1-5; TRBD1 agrees at 7 bases. The germline V gene encodes CDR1 SGHTA and CDR2 FQGNSA. The CDR3 consists of 14 residues. V was clipped by 5 bases and J by 4 bases; unmatched bases: 5. CDR3 nucleotide sequence: TGTGCCAGCAGCCCCCGGACAGGTAATCAGCCCCAGCATTTT. Residues: CASSPRTGNQPQHF.

The chain recombines TRBV5-1 with TRBJ1-1; perhaps TRBD1 as D (6 bases). CDR1 is SGHRS, CDR2 YFSETQ, per germline. The ends were cut back, 0 bases at V and 0 bases at J, with 9 bases in the middle. CDR3 length: 15 residues. The CDR3 coding sequence is TGCGCCAGCAGCTTGGGGACAGCCTTGAACACTGAAGCTTTCTTT. It yields the protein CASSLGTALNTEAFF.

V is TRBV30 and J is TRBJ1-4, with D unresolved. Germline lookup yields CDR1 GTSNPN and CDR2 SVGIG (reference sequence). Trimming stripped 0 bases from V and 7 bases from J, with 12 bases between. The CDR3 totals 14 residues. The CDR3 sequence: CAWSVQSGREKLFF. DNA of the CDR3: TGTGCCTGGAGTGTACAGTCTGGGCGTGAAAAACTGTTTTTT.

This sequence joins TRBV6-1 and TRBJ2-5; the match to TRBD2 covers 10 bases. J gave up 9 bases and V 8 bases, and 15 bases lay outside the gene matches. Germline V gene data show CDR1 as MNHNS and CDR2 as SASEGT. This CDR3 spans 15 amino acids. In DNA form, the CDR3 reads TGTGCCAGCTACACTAGCGGGGCGAGAGCGGGAGCCCAGTACTTC. It yields the protein CASYTSGARAGAQYF.

This chain uses TRBV21-1 with TRBJ2-1; the listed D gene, TRBD2, was not tested against the DNA. TRBV21-1 is termed a pseudogene. CDR3 length: 15 residues. The CDR3 DNA follows: TGTGCCAGCAACAGGACTAGCGGGACCTACAATGAGCAGTTCTTC. It encodes CASNRTSGTYNEQFF.

For this clone: Mismatch with germline at one junction end may stem from a read error. This chain joins TRBV7-9 and TRBJ1-4; 8 nucleotides align to TRBD1. Germline V CDR1 and CDR2: SEHNR, FQNEAQ (reference sequence). The CDR3 runs to 17 residues. The CDR3 nucleotides read TGTTCCAGCAGCCCCTTCGGACAGGGCGAGGGACAAGAAAAACTGTTTTTT. Translating it yields CSSSPFGQGEGQEKLFF.

The chain recombines TRBV9 with TRBJ2-2; 7 nucleotides line up with TRBD1. This CDR3 has 16 amino acids. Germline V gene lookup returns CDR1 SGDLS and CDR2 YYNGEE. The V segment lost 4 bases and the J segment 4 bases; nucleotides outside the gene matches: 10. CDR3 DNA sequence: TGTGCCAGCAGCCCTCAGGGGGTACAAGCCACCGGGGAGCTGTTTTTT. It encodes CASSPQGVQATGELFF.

The chain combines TRBV6-5 with TRBJ2-5; 7 bases are a match to TRBD1. The germline V gene encodes CDR1 MNHEY and CDR2 SVGAGI. The V and J ends lost 2 bases and 5 bases, in that order; junction bases with no gene match: 5. The CDR3 loop spans 14 amino acids. In DNA, the CDR3 is TGTGCCAGCAGTTACAGACAGGGTAGCGAGACCCAGTACTTC. It translates to CASSYRQGSETQYF.